This T cell receptor beta chain was retrieved from a study of T cells after yellow fever vaccination. TCRdb called the 5' RACE reads again in MiXCR, with one record for every CDR3 protein. The data hold roughly 300,000 distinct CDR3 sequences, with roughly 8.4% observed a single time. Germline assignment: CDR1 SGDLS and CDR2 YYNGEE. The CDR3 is 15 residues long. After removal of 2 bases from V and 6 bases from J, the junction contained 5 bases not matched to a gene. To note about this clonotype: Its specificity is not known.

Overall study findings and caveats: Reappearing after the booster were most of the clones from primary vaccination (roughly 95% CD4, 88% CD8). Although most clonotypes did not, a small share appeared in both CD4 and CD8 compartments. From the bulk population, abundant clonotypes could contaminate and appear within FACS-sorted repertoires.

The specimen was PBMCs, collected more than 40 days after the first yellow fever vaccination. The TCR was taken from a man aged 18 to 30 who received the YFV17D yellow fever vaccine. The rearrangement joins TRBV9 to TRBJ1-1; 12 nucleotides line up with TRBD1. The CDR3 protein is CASSVEGQGASEAFF. The CDR3 DNA sequence: TGTGCCAGCAGCGTTGAGGGACAGGGGGCCTCTGAAGCTTTCTTT.